This note documents a single T cell receptor beta chain sequence. This record belongs to a study of technical replicates of blood from a few donors. CDR3 length equals 19 residues. CDR1 is LNHDA and CDR2 is SQIVND in the germline V gene (reference sequence). Trimming removed 5 bases from V and 1 base from J; junction bases left unmatched: 12. The table came from immunoSEQ multiplex PCR; TCRdb's copy has only in-frame clones and leaves some out. Among approximately 13,000 clones listed, 75% to 90% were seen once. The sequenced sample was PBMCs. The receptor was derived from a human donor in good health. V usage is TRBV19 and J usage is TRBJ2-1; TRBD2 agrees at 12 bases. The CDR3 region is CASSWPSGRAQGSYNEQFF. CDR3 coding DNA: TGTGCCAGTAGTTGGCCTAGCGGGAGGGCCCAGGGGTCCTACAATGAGCAGTTCTTC.